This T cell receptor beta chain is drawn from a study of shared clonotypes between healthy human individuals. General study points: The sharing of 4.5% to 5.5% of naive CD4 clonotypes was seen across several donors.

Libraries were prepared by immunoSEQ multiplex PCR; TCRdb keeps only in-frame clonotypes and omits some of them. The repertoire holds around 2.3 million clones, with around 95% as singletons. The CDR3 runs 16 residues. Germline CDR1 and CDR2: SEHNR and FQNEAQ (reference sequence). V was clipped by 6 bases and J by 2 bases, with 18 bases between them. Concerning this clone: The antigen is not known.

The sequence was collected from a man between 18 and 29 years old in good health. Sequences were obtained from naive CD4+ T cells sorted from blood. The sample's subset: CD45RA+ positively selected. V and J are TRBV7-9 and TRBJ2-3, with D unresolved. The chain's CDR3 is CASSDRISGYTDTQYF. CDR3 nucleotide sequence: TGTGCCAGCAGTGATAGGATATCCGGTTACACAGATACGCAGTATTTT.